The 22 T cell receptor beta chains below were found in one sample sequenced in a study of shared clonotypes between healthy human individuals. Clones were sequenced by immunoSEQ multiplex PCR, and TCRdb holds only the in-frame ones, with some missing. The sample includes roughly 530,000 clones, almost 97% of them seen just once. Sequenced sample: naive CD4+ T cells sorted from blood. The subset: CD45RA+ positively selected. The receptors stem from a woman aged 25 to 45 in good health.

This chain connects TRBV30 to TRBJ2-1; 7 nucleotides line up with TRBD2. After removal of 2 bases from V and 10 bases from J, the junction contained 2 bases not matched to a gene. The CDR3 runs 11 residues. Germline values: CDR1 GTSNPN, CDR2 SVGIG (reference sequence). In nucleotides, the CDR3 is TGTGCCTGGAGTCTCGGGGGGGAGCAGTTCTTC. Translating it yields CAWSLGGEQFF.

The chain couples TRBV2 to TRBJ2-1; tentatively, D is TRBD1 (6 bases). Trimming removed 5 bases at V and 2 bases at J, with 16 bases between. This CDR3 region has 16 residues. The germline V gene encodes CDR1 SNHLY and CDR2 FYNNEI. This CDR3 is CASSTRDRPTYNEQFF. In DNA form, the CDR3 reads TGTGCCAGCAGTACCAGAGACAGGCCTACCTACAATGAGCAGTTCTTC.

The J gene is TRBJ2-7, the V gene TRBV4-2, with TRBD2 identical over 13 bases. J was trimmed by 5 bases and V by 4 bases; bases with no gene match: 11. Germline values: CDR1 LGHNA, CDR2 YNFKEQ. The length of the CDR3 is 17 residues. CDR3 coding DNA: TGTGCCAGCAGCCCATTAGGGACTAGCGGGGCATCTAACGAGCAGTACTTC. Its protein is CASSPLGTSGASNEQYF.

This chain's CDR3 is CASSARGRERRDEQFF. CDR3 DNA: TGTGCCAGCAGCGCCAGGGGGAGGGAAAGGAGGGATGAGCAGTTCTTC. The chain employs TRBV9 and TRBJ2-1; D might be TRBD1 or TRBD2, each matching 7 bases. V lost 3 bases to trimming and J lost 8 bases, with 21 bases between them. The CDR3 length is 16 residues. Germline CDR1 and CDR2: SGDLS and YYNGEE.

CDR3 sequence (DNA): TGTGCCAGCAGCTTCCCGACAGGCGGAACCGGGGAGCTGTTTTTT. It specifies CASSFPTGGTGELFF. The chain uses TRBV5-4 and TRBJ2-2, with a possible D match to TRBD1 (6 bases). This CDR3 contains 15 residues. The V gene lost 2 bases and the J gene lost 5 bases, with 13 bases spanning the gap. CDR1 and CDR2 (germline): SGHNT, YYREEE (reference sequence). The full variable domain, completed using reference TRBV5-4 and TRBJ2-2, is ETGVTQSPTHLIKTRGQQVTLRCSSQSGHNTVSWYQQALGQGPQFIFQYYREEENGRGNFPPRFSGLQFPNYSSELNVNALELDDSALYLCASSFPTGGTGELFFGEGSRLTVL.

The chain is built from TRBV5-1 and TRBJ1-2, with TRBD1 matching 9 bases. Germline V gene lookup returns CDR1 SGHRS and CDR2 YFSETQ. V lost 7 bases to trimming and J lost 4 bases; unmatched junction nucleotides: 11. The CDR3 runs 15 residues. The CDR3 nucleotides read TGCGCCAGCTCCCATCAGGACAGGGGTTCCTATGGCTACACCTTC. Its translation: CASSHQDRGSYGYTF.

V is TRBV28 and J is TRBJ2-7; D not certain. Trimming removed 6 bases from V and 3 bases from J, with 9 bases in between. Germline values: CDR1 MDHEN, CDR2 SYDVKM. The CDR3 loop spans 12 amino acids. The CDR3 nucleotides are TGTGCCAGCAGGACATACAACTACGAGCAGTACTTC. Its protein product is CASRTYNYEQYF.

The rearrangement uses TRBV4-2 and TRBJ2-7, with TRBD2 identical over 9 bases. This CDR3 is 17 amino acids long. CDR1 is LGHNA, CDR2 YNFKEQ, per germline. V gave up 4 bases and J gave up 1 base; unmatched junction bases: 11. The CDR3 DNA reads TGTGCCAGCAGCCCCTCCCCGGTAGCGGGAGATTCCTACGAGCAGTACTTC. It codes for CASSPSPVAGDSYEQYF.

This clone was seen a few times. The CDR3 loop is CASSLGRGYEQYF. Here the CDR3 DNA reads TGTGCCAGCAGCTTGGGCAGGGGTTACGAGCAGTACTTC. The J gene is TRBJ2-7, the V gene TRBV7-3, with a tentative D call TRBD1 (6 bases). The CDR3 totals 13 residues. Per the germline V gene, CDR1 is SGHTA and CDR2 is FQGTGA. The V gene lost 3 bases and the J gene lost 4 bases, with 10 bases spanning the gap.

V and J are TRBV6-9 and TRBJ1-1; D is ambiguous. V dropped 3 bases and J dropped 2 bases, with 4 bases sitting between them. This CDR3 is 12 amino acids long. Germline V gene sequence: CDR1 MNHGY, CDR2 SVAAGI. The CDR3 DNA sequence: TGTGCCAGCAGTTACCTAAACACTGAAGCTTTCTTT. Translated, it gives CASSYLNTEAFF.

The V call is TRBV4-1, the J call TRBJ2-7; possible D gene TRBD2, 5 bases. This CDR3 comprises 19 residues. V dropped 3 bases and J dropped 2 bases, with 26 bases sitting between them. CDR1 MGHRA and CDR2 YSYEKL come from the germline V gene. The CDR3 DNA is TGCGCCAGCAGCCATAACTGGGAGCAGCTTAATCAGCGCGCCTACGAGCAGTACTTC. Amino acid sequence: CASSHNWEQLNQRAYEQYF.

The genes are TRBV11-2 and TRBJ1-1; D not certain. The germline V gene encodes CDR1 SGHAT and CDR2 FQNNGV. This CDR3 has 16 residues. V lost 5 bases to trimming and J lost 4 bases, with 20 bases between them. The CDR3 DNA follows: TGTGCCAGCAGCCGCCAAGGCGCAGTGGGCGGCACTGAAGCTTTCTTT. Translating it yields CASSRQGAVGGTEAFF.

V usage is TRBV7-3 and J usage is TRBJ2-6, with no clear D. Trimming left V 6 bases short and J 1 base short, with 4 bases between. Germline lookup yields CDR1 SGHTA and CDR2 FQGTGA. This CDR3 spans 13 amino acids. The CDR3 DNA sequence: TGTGCCAGCAGTGGGTCTGGGGCCAACGTCCTGACTTTC. Encoded protein: CASSGSGANVLTF.

The chain uses TRBV7-9 and TRBJ2-5; 9 bases fit TRBD2. The J call may be in error: the DNA end matches TRBJ2-7 better. The CDR3 extends over 15 amino acids. Germline V gene data show CDR1 as SEHNR and CDR2 as FQNEAQ (reference sequence). CDR3 sequence: CASSLVTSGPYEQYF. The CDR3 DNA follows: TGTGCCAGCAGCTTGGTGACTAGCGGACCCTACGAGCAGTACTTC.

The J gene is TRBJ2-7, the V gene TRBV15; TRBD1 aligns across 11 bases. The CDR3 spans 15 residues. J gave up 3 bases and V 3 bases, and 4 bases lay outside the gene matches. In germline, CDR1 is LNHNV, CDR2 YYDKDF (reference sequence). The CDR3 sequence: CATSRAGTGGYEQYF. For the CDR3, the DNA is TGTGCCACCAGCAGGGCCGGGACAGGGGGCTACGAGCAGTACTTC.

The chain couples TRBV28 to TRBJ1-2; D might be TRBD1 (5 bases). In germline, CDR1 is MDHEN, CDR2 SYDVKM. CDR3 length equals 13 residues. V was shortened by 4 bases and J by 8 bases, with 14 bases between the two germline ends. This CDR3 reads CASSYRDLRGYTF. The CDR3 nucleotides are TGTGCCAGCAGTTACCGGGACCTTAGAGGCTACACCTTC.

As DNA, the CDR3 is TGTGCCAGCAGCCAAGAATCGGGGGCCCCTCAGCCCCAGCATTTT. This encodes CASSQESGAPQPQHF. The rearrangement uses TRBV4-2 and TRBJ1-5; D might be TRBD1 (6 bases). In germline, CDR1 is LGHNA, CDR2 YNFKEQ. The CDR3 sequence is 15 residues long. Trimming cost V 0 bases and J 6 bases, with 12 bases left between them.

V is TRBV6-5 and J is TRBJ2-7; 7 nucleotides line up with TRBD2. Germline V gene sequence: CDR1 MNHEY, CDR2 SVGAGI. V lost 6 bases and J lost 4; bases outside the gene matches: 12. The CDR3 extends over 15 amino acids. This chain's CDR3 is CASSPPSGLGYEQYF. The CDR3 DNA reads TGTGCCAGCAGCCCCCCTAGCGGCCTTGGGTACGAGCAGTACTTC.

J is TRBJ1-1 and V is TRBV2; 9 bases fit TRBD1. The CDR3 is 16 residues long. Germline V gene data show CDR1 as SNHLY and CDR2 as FYNNEI. Trimming took 6 bases from V and 3 from J; bases not matched to a gene: 11. DNA of the CDR3: TGTGCCAGCAGCTGGGGACAGGGTATCAGGTACACTGAAGCTTTCTTT. Amino acid sequence: CASSWGQGIRYTEAFF.

The chain joins TRBV28 to TRBJ1-5, with 8 bases that match TRBD1. This CDR3 has 20 amino acids. Per the germline V gene, CDR1 is MDHEN and CDR2 is SYDVKM. V trimming: 5 bases; J trimming: 0 bases; junction bases outside the gene matches: 18. The CDR3: CASSRTGWWGEVYSNQPQHF. As DNA, the CDR3 is TGTGCCAGCAGTCGGACAGGGTGGTGGGGGGAGGTATATAGCAATCAGCCCCAGCATTTT. Complete variable domain (other parts from reference TRBV28 and TRBJ1-5): DVKVTQSSRYLVKRTGEKVFLECVQDMDHENMFWYRQDPGLGLRLIYFSYDVKMKEKGDIPEGYSVSREKKERFSLILESASTNQTSMYLCASSRTGWWGEVYSNQPQHFGDGTRLSIL.

The chain recombines TRBV28 with TRBJ2-7; D is perhaps TRBD2 (5 bases). The germline CDR1 and CDR2 sequences are MDHEN and SYDVKM. V lost 4 bases and J 4 bases, leaving 17 bases between the germline ends. The length of the CDR3 is 15 residues. CDR3 in amino acids: CASSSRIRGVYEQYF. The CDR3 DNA follows: TGTGCCAGCAGTTCCCGAATACGGGGAGTTTACGAGCAGTACTTC.

V is TRBV14 and J is TRBJ2-5; TRBD1 agrees at 7 bases. This CDR3 region has 13 residues. Trimming took 7 bases from V and 5 from J; bases not matched to a gene: 7. The germline V gene encodes CDR1 SGHDN and CDR2 FVKESK. Written as DNA, the CDR3 is TGTGCCAGCAAGCGGCTAGGGGGCGAGACCCAGTACTTC. It encodes CASKRLGGETQYF.